This TCR beta chain came from a study of blood T cell repertoires in COVID-19. Study at large: COVID-19 samples collected from the United States, Italy and Spain covered acute and convalescent phases.

V lost 5 bases to trimming and J lost 6 bases; unmatched junction nucleotides: 3. Germline loops: CDR1 SNHLY, CDR2 FYNNEI. The CDR3 consists of 14 residues. A few counts support this clone. In the original processing: Reference gene primer amplification gave nucleated cell count estimates. Some clones are missing from TCRdb's copy, which holds only in-frame ones; the method was immunoSEQ multiplex PCR. V and J calls and clone size are given by that table; D and trimming were obtained from the DNA. The sample includes some 320,000 clones, over 85% seen only once; the top ten take around 2.5%. The clonotype was recovered from a man aged 55 to 69 who had recovered from COVID-19. J is TRBJ1-6 and V is TRBV2; 8 bases are a match to TRBD1. The sample taken for sequencing was PBMCs or T cells enriched from blood (not recorded which). CDR3: CASSTGTGNSPLHF. CDR3 bases: TGTGCCAGCAGTACCGGGACAGGTAATTCACCCCTCCACTTT.